In its sample, the clone carrying this T cell receptor (beta chain) was seen once. An amount of RNA that ranged from roughly 0.5 to 1 ug was reverse transcribed with random hexamers. TCRdb analysed the immunoSEQ multiplex PCR reads with MiXCR anew, one entry per CDR3 protein. This sample carries around 130,000 distinct CDR3 sequences, 75% to 90% of them seen once, and the ten largest clones take around 0.51%. The data derive from a study of CD8 T cells in Susac syndrome. Trimming pared 2 bases from V and 4 bases from J, leaving 12 bases between. The germline V gene encodes CDR1 LGHDT and CDR2 YNNKEL (reference sequence). The CDR3 loop spans 14 amino acids.

The sequencing sample was made of CD8+ T cells from PBMCs. The clonotype comes from a human donor with multiple sclerosis. This chain connects TRBV3-1 to TRBJ2-7, with D uncertain. DNA for the CDR3: TGTGCCAGCAGCCAAACGTCGAGTGCTTACGAGCAGTACGTC. This gives the protein CASSQTSSAYEQYV.